The 9 T cell receptor beta chains reported below all come from one sample, sequenced in a study of T cells after yellow fever vaccination. TCRdb re-derived calls from the 5' RACE reads in MiXCR, one entry per CDR3 protein. Of some 30,000 distinct CDR3 sequences listed, under 4.5% are singletons. The sample in question was CD8+ T cells sorted from PBMCs, obtained 5 days after the yellow fever booster vaccination. These receptors all come from a man aged 25 to 45 who received the YFV17D yellow fever vaccine.

In regard to this clonotype: The germline gene is not matched at one end of the junction; a read error may be the cause. The chain has TRBV20-1 and TRBJ2-3, with 11 bases lining up with TRBD2. Germline CDR1 is DFQATT and CDR2 is SNEGSKA (reference sequence). The CDR3 is made up of 17 amino acids. CDR3 loop: CCAREGWASGRTDTQYF. Written as DNA, the CDR3 is TGCTGTGCTAGAGAGGGATGGGCTAGCGGGAGGACAGATACGCAGTATTTT.

This clonotype was counted between two and nine times. The rearrangement joins TRBV20-1 to TRBJ2-5; 8 bases agree with TRBD1. V gave up 5 bases and J gave up 7 bases; unmatched junction bases: 9. The length of the CDR3 is 13 residues. Germline CDR1 reads DFQATT; CDR2 reads SNEGSKA (reference sequence). The CDR3 DNA reads as TGCAGTGCTCTGACGGGGACAGGCGGGACCCAGTACTTC. Protein: CSALTGTGGTQYF.

This clonotype was seen only a few times. The chain has TRBV6-6 and TRBJ1-6, with D possibly being TRBD1 (5 bases). Per the germline V gene, CDR1 is MNHNY and CDR2 is SVGAGI (reference sequence). This CDR3 is 13 amino acids long. V lost 10 bases, J lost 5 bases, and 12 bases lay in between. The CDR3 sequence is CATLQGDNSPLHF. The DNA of the CDR3 is TGTGCCACCCTTCAGGGAGATAATTCACCCCTCCACTTT.

This clonotype was found many times. The chain recombines TRBV4-3 with TRBJ2-1; a weak D match, TRBD1 (5 bases). The V gene lost 1 base and the J gene lost 8 bases, with 15 bases spanning the gap. The CDR3 length is 15 residues. The germline V gene encodes CDR1 LGHNA and CDR2 YSLEER. The CDR3 DNA is TGCGCCAGCAGCCAAGGCACTATCGCAGGGTATGAGCAGTTCTTC. Residues: CASSQGTIAGYEQFF.

The chain couples TRBV12-3 or TRBV12-4 to TRBJ2-1, with a tentative D call TRBD2 (6 bases). This CDR3 is 15 amino acids long. Trimming cost V 6 bases and J 2 bases, with 14 bases left between them. The CDR3 DNA follows: TGTGCCAGCAGCCCGGGACTCCCTCCCTACAATGAGCAGTTCTTC. Residues: CASSPGLPPYNEQFF.

At least ten counts were recorded for this clonotype. The rearrangement links TRBV5-6 to TRBJ2-1, with D hard to call. There are 14 residues in the CDR3. V lost 1 base and J lost 10, with 15 bases in between. CDR1 is SGHDT and CDR2 is YYEEEE in the germline V gene. The CDR3 sequence is CASSLFLSHAEQFF. The DNA of the CDR3 is TGTGCCAGCAGCTTGTTCCTGTCGCATGCAGAGCAGTTCTTC.

In this sample, this clonotype turned up once. The chain employs TRBV5-1 and TRBJ2-3; 10 nucleotides agree with TRBD2. The CDR3 spans 13 residues. V trimming: 4 bases; J trimming: 4 bases; junction bases outside the gene matches: 0. Germline V CDR1 and CDR2: SGHRS, YFSETQ. The DNA of the CDR3 is TGCGCCAGCAGCGGGACTAGCGCAGATACGCAGTATTTT. Translation: CASSGTSADTQYF. The full variable domain, completed using reference TRBV5-1 and TRBJ2-3, is KAGVTQTPRYLIKTRGQQVTLSCSPISGHRSVSWYQQTPGQGLQFLFEYFSETQRNKGNFPGRFSGRQFSNSRSEMNVSTLELGDSALYLCASSGTSADTQYFGPGTRLTVL.

There are many counts of this clonotype. J is TRBJ2-2 and V is TRBV29-1; D is ambiguous. This CDR3 spans 10 amino acids. The germline gives CDR1 SQVTM, CDR2 ANQGSEA. Trimming took off 4 bases at V and 7 bases at J, with 4 bases between the two ends. The CDR3 DNA sequence: TGCAGCGTTGGGGACGGGGAGCTGTTTTTT. This translates into CSVGDGELFF.

At least ten counts were recorded for this clonotype. J is TRBJ2-2 and V is TRBV12-3 or TRBV12-4; TRBD2 matches at 10 bases. This CDR3 spans 14 amino acids. J gave up 5 bases and V 6 bases, and 3 bases lay outside the gene matches. CDR3 in amino acids: CASSLAGETGELFF. CDR3 nucleotide sequence: TGTGCCAGCAGCCTAGCGGGAGAAACCGGGGAGCTGTTTTTT.